This T cell receptor beta chain derives from a study of blood T cells in healthy people across ages. A word on this clonotype: Its target is not known.

Points from the study as a whole: The study could not conclusively compare naive and antigen-experienced cells, given its unsorted PBMCs.

Together with a sample-barcoded 5' primer, a J-beta primer mix was included in a second PCR lasting roughly 6 to 12 cycles. All samples gave at least 3 million CDR3-containing paired-end reads. TCRdb re-called the 5' RACE reads through MiXCR, storing one row per CDR3 protein. The data show 1.5 million to 2 million distinct CDR3 sequences, with 28% seen just once and around 7.7% held by the top ten. The CDR3 has 12 amino acids. CDR1 is DFQATT and CDR2 is SNEGSKA in the germline V gene (reference sequence). The sequence came from a woman in her twenties or thirties in good health. Sequencing used blood. The V gene is TRBV20-1, the J gene TRBJ1-1; D uncertain. The CDR3 region is CSPSLMNTEAFF. CDR3 coding DNA: TGCAGCCCCAGCCTCATGAACACTGAAGCTTTCTTT.